Described below is a single TCR beta chain sequence and its context. Treatment defined: roughly 19 received Ad26.COV2.S at low or high dose, single or two shots; 5 received placebo; per-sample allocation not given. Collection of the samples took place on day 63 after the first injection of vaccine or placebo. Boston provided a donor who was an adult aged 18-55 years. Generated by immunoSEQ multiplex PCR, the TCRdb table keeps only in-frame clones and is missing some. The table lists some 340,000 clones, just under 85% of them singletons. This sample was taken from a study of Ad26.COV2.S vaccination and SARS-CoV-2 variants. Study as a whole: In the study, Ad26.COV2.S was injected intramuscularly once, or twice 56 days apart.

This CDR3 has 17 residues. Trimming shortened V by 1 base and J by 0 bases, and 14 bases separated the two germline ends. CDR1 and CDR2 (germline): SGHVS, FNYEAQ. Source: peripheral blood, taken in a trial of Ad26.COV2.S vaccine versus placebo. This clonotype was obtained from a person aged 18-65 years who received the Ad26.COV2.S COVID-19 vaccine or a placebo. The genes are TRBV7-6 and TRBJ2-3; the D gene is possibly TRBD1 (5 bases). The CDR3 sequence is CASSLVGVSSSTDTQYF. For the CDR3, the DNA is TGTGCCAGCAGCTTAGTAGGGGTTAGCTCTAGCACAGATACGCAGTATTTT.